A selection of T cell receptor beta chains follows, all from one sample in a study of human T cells and chemical hapten exposure. MiXCR, run by TCRdb on the RACE reads, gives a single entry per CDR3 protein. The table lists nearly 95,000 distinct CDR3 sequences, 11% of them singletons. Sequenced material: whole blood, taken in connection with sensitization to the hapten diphenylcyclopropenone (DPC). The receptor source for this set is a man in his forties with alopecia areata. Some clones in this sample may be carry-over from other donors' samples. Both conserved end residues are trimmed from each CDR3.

j_call: TRBJ2-5; v_call: TRBV6-6; cdr3_length: 11; cdr3_aa: ALSGGGRETQY
j_call: TRBJ2-7; v_call: TRBV28; cdr3_length: 12; cdr3_aa: ASIPAGGRYEQY
j_call: TRBJ2-3; v_call: TRBV29-1; cdr3_length: 13; cdr3_aa: SVPPAGGLADTQY
j_call: TRBJ2-1; v_call: TRBV20-1; cdr3_length: 13; cdr3_aa: SAPLAGGPDNEQF
j_call: TRBJ2-3; v_call: TRBV7-9; cdr3_length: 12; cdr3_aa: ASIRWDGGDTQY
j_call: TRBJ2-1; v_call: TRBV6-6; cdr3_length: 15; cdr3_aa: ASSYDGADGSYNEQF
j_call: TRBJ2-6; v_call: TRBV5-1; cdr3_length: 17; cdr3_aa: ASSNWGGLAGSGANVLT
j_call: TRBJ2-2; v_call: TRBV6-5; cdr3_length: 12; cdr3_aa: ASSYAGFTGELF
j_call: TRBJ1-5; v_call: TRBV20-1; cdr3_length: 12; cdr3_aa: SASEGQGIRPQH
j_call: TRBJ1-1; v_call: TRBV20-1; cdr3_length: 12; cdr3_aa: SAREGAMNTEAF
j_call: TRBJ2-6; v_call: TRBV3-1; cdr3_length: 14; cdr3_aa: ASSQQGARGANVLT
j_call: TRBJ2-3; v_call: TRBV11-3; cdr3_length: 12; cdr3_aa: ASSSPDYSDTQY
j_call: TRBJ1-3; v_call: TRBV7-6; cdr3_length: 13; cdr3_aa: ASSLALDSGNTIY
j_call: TRBJ2-3; v_call: TRBV6-2/TRBV6-3; cdr3_length: 16; cdr3_aa: ASSYFAGTSGVTDTQY
j_call: TRBJ2-3; v_call: TRBV24-1; cdr3_length: 16; cdr3_aa: ATSDPMTGQPRTDTQY
j_call: TRBJ2-2; v_call: TRBV6-5; cdr3_length: 14; cdr3_aa: ASSPADRANTGELF
j_call: TRBJ1-5; v_call: TRBV27; cdr3_length: 14; cdr3_aa: ASSLWEGAVGQPQH
j_call: TRBJ1-2; v_call: TRBV28; cdr3_length: 12; cdr3_aa: ASSPPTPTYGYT
j_call: TRBJ1-1; v_call: TRBV6-2/TRBV6-3; cdr3_length: 13; cdr3_aa: ASSYGTGGSTEAF
j_call: TRBJ2-2; v_call: TRBV3-1; cdr3_length: 15; cdr3_aa: ASSQDLVAGSTGELF
j_call: TRBJ1-5; v_call: TRBV6-4; cdr3_length: 15; cdr3_aa: ASSGTQPTRGNQPQH
j_call: TRBJ2-5; v_call: TRBV7-3; cdr3_length: 12; cdr3_aa: ASSLTGTHETQY
j_call: TRBJ2-7; v_call: TRBV27; cdr3_length: 16; cdr3_aa: ASSLSTIGTGRGYEQY
j_call: TRBJ1-2; v_call: TRBV20-1; cdr3_length: 11; cdr3_aa: SARRRDNYGYT
j_call: TRBJ2-5; v_call: TRBV3-1; cdr3_length: 11; cdr3_aa: ASSQYEMETQY
j_call: TRBJ1-3; v_call: TRBV5-1; cdr3_length: 14; cdr3_aa: ASSLGTANSGNTIY
j_call: TRBJ2-2; v_call: TRBV7-2; cdr3_length: 11; cdr3_aa: ASSREYTGELF
j_call: TRBJ2-3; v_call: TRBV6-5; cdr3_length: 12; cdr3_aa: ASSPGQGAGTQY
j_call: TRBJ1-1; v_call: TRBV14; cdr3_length: 16; cdr3_aa: ASSQPDIWGSMNTEAF
j_call: TRBJ2-2; v_call: TRBV7-3; cdr3_length: 12; cdr3_aa: ASSLSGGSGELF
j_call: TRBJ2-2; v_call: TRBV5-1; cdr3_length: 14; cdr3_aa: ASSFAGGGNTGELF
j_call: TRBJ2-3; v_call: TRBV7-2; cdr3_length: 13; cdr3_aa: ASSFWLAGTDTQY
j_call: TRBJ2-2; v_call: TRBV6-5; cdr3_length: 17; cdr3_aa: ASRALPLAGGPNTGELF
j_call: TRBJ1-4; v_call: TRBV19; cdr3_length: 13; cdr3_aa: ASSIPGTVNEKLF
j_call: TRBJ2-1; v_call: TRBV19; cdr3_length: 16; cdr3_aa: ASSIRWLAGSGGNEQF
j_call: TRBJ2-3; v_call: TRBV9; cdr3_length: 14; cdr3_aa: ASSLAEGASTDTQY
j_call: TRBJ2-3; v_call: TRBV15; cdr3_length: 12; cdr3_aa: ATSRGQGTDTQY
j_call: TRBJ1-1; v_call: TRBV7-3; cdr3_length: 12; cdr3_aa: ASSLSAGNTEAF
j_call: TRBJ2-3; v_call: TRBV7-2; cdr3_length: 12; cdr3_aa: ASSFASGTDTQY
j_call: TRBJ1-6; v_call: TRBV6-5; cdr3_length: 13; cdr3_aa: ASSYETGYNSPLH
j_call: TRBJ2-5; v_call: TRBV28; cdr3_length: 11; cdr3_aa: ASSGQAQETQY
j_call: TRBJ1-2; v_call: TRBV28; cdr3_length: 13; cdr3_aa: ASSLNPGANYGYT
j_call: TRBJ2-7; v_call: TRBV4-2; cdr3_length: 17; cdr3_aa: ASSQDPGTLFLRSYEQY
j_call: TRBJ1-1; v_call: TRBV7-3; cdr3_length: 12; cdr3_aa: ASSLTPQNTEAF
j_call: TRBJ1-2; v_call: TRBV27; cdr3_length: 11; cdr3_aa: ASSSLSTGGYT
j_call: TRBJ1-5; v_call: TRBV20-1; cdr3_length: 11; cdr3_aa: SAQQGVGQPQH
j_call: TRBJ1-5; v_call: TRBV3-1; cdr3_length: 13; cdr3_aa: ASSQDTVRGQPQH
j_call: TRBJ2-2; v_call: TRBV5-1; cdr3_length: 11; cdr3_aa: ASSLVTDGELF
j_call: TRBJ2-5; v_call: TRBV4-3; cdr3_length: 12; cdr3_aa: ASSQVTGSETQY
j_call: TRBJ1-5; v_call: TRBV20-1; cdr3_length: 11; cdr3_aa: SARVGAGQPQH